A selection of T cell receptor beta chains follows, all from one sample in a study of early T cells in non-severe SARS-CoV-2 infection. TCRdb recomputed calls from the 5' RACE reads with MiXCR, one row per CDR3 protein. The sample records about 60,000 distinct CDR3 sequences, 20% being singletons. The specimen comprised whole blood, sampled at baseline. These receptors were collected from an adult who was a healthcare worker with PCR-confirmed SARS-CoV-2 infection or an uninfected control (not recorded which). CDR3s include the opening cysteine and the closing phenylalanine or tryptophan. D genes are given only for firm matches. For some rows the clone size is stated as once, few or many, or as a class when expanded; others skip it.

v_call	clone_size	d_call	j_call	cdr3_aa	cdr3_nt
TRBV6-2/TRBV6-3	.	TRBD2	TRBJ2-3	CASSYSTSGATDTQYF	TGTGCCAGCAGTTACTCGACTAGCGGGGCCACAGATACGCAGTATTTT
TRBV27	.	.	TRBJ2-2	CASSFGFRTGELFF	TGTGCCAGCAGTTTCGGGTTCCGTACCGGGGAGCTGTTTTTT
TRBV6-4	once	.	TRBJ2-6	CASSQGSPGANVLTF	TGTGCCAGCAGCCAGGGGAGTCCTGGGGCCAACGTCCTGACTTTC
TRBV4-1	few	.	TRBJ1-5	CASSQVYRIDSNQPQHF	TGCGCCAGCAGCCAAGTATACAGGATTGATAGCAATCAGCCCCAGCATTTT
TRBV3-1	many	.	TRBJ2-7	CASSQGTVSYEQYF	TGTGCCAGCAGCCAAGGAACAGTCTCCTACGAGCAGTACTTC
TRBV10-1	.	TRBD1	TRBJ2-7	CASSGDRVWSEQYF	TGCGCCAGCAGTGGGGACAGGGTATGGAGCGAGCAGTACTTC
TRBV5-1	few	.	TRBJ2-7	CASSTTGLFDEQYF	TGCGCCAGCAGCACCACAGGGTTATTCGACGAGCAGTACTTC
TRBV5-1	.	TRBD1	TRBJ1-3	CASSYRGIDGNTIYF	TGCGCCAGCAGCTACAGGGGGATTGATGGAAACACCATATATTTT
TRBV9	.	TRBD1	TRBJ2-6	CASSVTTGTGKNSGANVLTF	TGTGCCAGCAGCGTAACTACTGGGACAGGGAAAAACTCTGGGGCCAACGTCCTGACTTTC
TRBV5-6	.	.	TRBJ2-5	CASSPVRGRGETQYF	TGTGCCAGCAGCCCGGTGAGGGGGAGAGGAGAGACCCAGTACTTC
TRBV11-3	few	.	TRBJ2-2	CASSLFQAGYTGELFF	TGTGCCAGCAGCTTATTTCAGGCGGGCTACACCGGGGAGCTGTTTTTT
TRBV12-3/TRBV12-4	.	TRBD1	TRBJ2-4	CASSPPGQGTKNIQYF	TGTGCCAGCAGCCCCCCGGGACAGGGGACAAAAAACATTCAGTACTTC
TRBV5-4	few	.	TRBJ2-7	CASSSGQNYEQYF	TGTGCCAGCAGCTCAGGACAGAATTACGAGCAGTACTTC
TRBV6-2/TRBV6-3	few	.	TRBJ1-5	CASSYGGSPDQPQHF	TGTGCCAGCAGTTATGGGGGGAGCCCTGATCAGCCCCAGCATTTT
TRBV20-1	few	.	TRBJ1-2	CSARAGTNYGYTF	TGCAGTGCTAGAGCGGGAACTAACTATGGCTACACCTTC
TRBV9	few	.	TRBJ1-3	CASSVAPSSGNTIYF	TGTGCCAGCAGCGTAGCCCCAAGCTCTGGAAACACCATATATTTT
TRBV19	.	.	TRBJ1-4	CASSFGSANEKLFF	TGTGCCAGTAGTTTTGGATCAGCTAATGAAAAACTGTTTTTT
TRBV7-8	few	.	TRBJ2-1	CASSLSPLYSYNEQFF	TGTGCCAGCAGCCTATCGCCGCTATACTCCTACAATGAGCAGTTCTTC
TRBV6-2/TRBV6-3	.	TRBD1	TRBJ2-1	CASSSRQGAYEQFF	TGTGCCAGCAGTTCTCGACAGGGGGCCTATGAGCAGTTCTTC
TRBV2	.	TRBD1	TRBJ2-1	CASSLQGAAYNEQFF	TGTGCCAGCAGTTTACAGGGGGCGGCCTACAATGAGCAGTTCTTC
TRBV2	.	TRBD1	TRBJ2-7	CASSRQGLGDEQYF	TGTGCCAGCAGTCGACAGGGATTGGGGGACGAGCAGTACTTC
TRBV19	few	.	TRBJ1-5	CATVHDMGQPQHF	TGTGCCACCGTGCACGATATGGGTCAGCCCCAGCATTTT
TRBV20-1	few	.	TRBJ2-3	CSATTGDTQYF	TGCAGTGCTACGACAGGAGATACGCAGTATTTT
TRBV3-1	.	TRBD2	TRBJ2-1	CASSHTAGTEQFF	TGTGCCAGCAGCCATACAGCGGGGACTGAGCAGTTCTTC
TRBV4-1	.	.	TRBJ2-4	CASSRSGGAVAKNIQYF	TGCGCCAGCAGCCGGTCCGGTGGGGCAGTAGCCAAAAACATTCAGTACTTC
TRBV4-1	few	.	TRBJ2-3	CASSPTGQTTDTQYF	TGCGCCAGCAGCCCGACCGGACAGACCACAGATACGCAGTATTTT
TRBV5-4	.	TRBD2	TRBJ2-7	CASAELAGVGEQYF	TGTGCCAGCGCCGAACTAGCGGGGGTGGGTGAGCAGTACTTC
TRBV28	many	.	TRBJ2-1	CASSLSPGQNEQFF	TGTGCCAGCAGCTTATCCCCAGGACAGAACGAGCAGTTCTTC
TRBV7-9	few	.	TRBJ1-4	CASSLSRATNEKLFF	TGTGCCAGCAGCTTAAGCCGGGCAACTAATGAAAAACTGTTTTTT
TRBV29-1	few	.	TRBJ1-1	CSSSDGVATEAFF	TGCAGCTCTTCAGACGGGGTGGCTACTGAAGCTTTCTTT
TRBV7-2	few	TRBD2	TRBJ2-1	CASSLVWSTSGGIPEQFF	TGTGCCAGCAGCTTAGTCTGGTCGACTAGCGGGGGGATACCCGAGCAGTTCTTC
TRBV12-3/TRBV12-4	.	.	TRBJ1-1	CASSLPGGGSFF	TGTGCCAGCAGTTTACCCGGCGGGGGGTCTTTCTTT
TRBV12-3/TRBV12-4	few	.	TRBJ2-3	CASSPPGSTDTQYF	TGTGCCAGCAGTCCCCCCGGAAGCACAGATACGCAGTATTTT
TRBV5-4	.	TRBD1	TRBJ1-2	CASTFLNRGNYGYTF	TGTGCCAGCACCTTTCTGAACAGGGGGAACTATGGCTACACCTTC
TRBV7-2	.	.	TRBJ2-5	CGGRAGDFIGTQYF	TGTGGCGGGCGAGCGGGCGACTTCATAGGGACCCAGTACTTC
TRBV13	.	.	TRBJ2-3	CATHTSGADTQYF	TGTGCCACTCACACCTCCGGGGCAGATACGCAGTATTTT
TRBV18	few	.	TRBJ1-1	CASSPSTGLNTEAFF	TGTGCCAGCTCACCCTCGACAGGATTGAACACTGAAGCTTTCTTT
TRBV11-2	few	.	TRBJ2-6	CASSLGVVDYGGPGETGANVLTF	TGTGCCAGCAGCTTAGGGGTAGTAGATTACGGGGGGCCCGGCGAGACTGGGGCCAACGTCCTGACTTTC
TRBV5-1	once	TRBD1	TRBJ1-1	CASSLAFGTASNTEAFF	TGCGCCAGCAGCTTGGCCTTTGGGACAGCCTCGAACACTGAAGCTTTCTTT
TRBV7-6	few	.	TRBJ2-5	CASSPQGGPETQYF	TGTGCCAGCAGCCCCCAGGGGGGGCCGGAGACCCAGTACTTC
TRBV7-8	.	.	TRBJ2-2	CASSLVSGGIGELFF	TGTGCCAGCAGCTTAGTCTCAGGGGGGATCGGGGAGCTGTTTTTT